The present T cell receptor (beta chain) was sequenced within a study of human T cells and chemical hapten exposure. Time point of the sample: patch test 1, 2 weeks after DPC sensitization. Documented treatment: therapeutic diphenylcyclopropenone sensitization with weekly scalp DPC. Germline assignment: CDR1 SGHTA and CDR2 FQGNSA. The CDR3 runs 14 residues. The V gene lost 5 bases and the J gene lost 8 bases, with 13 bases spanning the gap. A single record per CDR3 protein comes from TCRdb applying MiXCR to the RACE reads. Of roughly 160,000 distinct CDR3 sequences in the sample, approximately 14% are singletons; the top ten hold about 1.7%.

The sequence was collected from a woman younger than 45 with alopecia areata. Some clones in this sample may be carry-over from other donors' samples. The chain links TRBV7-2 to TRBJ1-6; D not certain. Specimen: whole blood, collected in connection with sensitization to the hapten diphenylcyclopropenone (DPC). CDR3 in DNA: TGTGCCAGCAGCCCGAGCCGGACGGATTCACCCCTCCACTTT. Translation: CASSPSRTDSPLHF.